This TCR beta chain was recorded in a study of shared clonotypes between healthy human individuals. V shed 5 bases and J shed 6 bases, with 13 bases lying between them. Looked up from germline, CDR1 is MNHEY and CDR2 is SMNVEV (reference sequence). The CDR3 is 13 amino acids. Naive CD8 isolation took CD45RO-negative cells positively selected for CCR7 and excluded terminally differentiated effector memory CD45RA+ cells. Original methodology: Without quality scores, immunoSEQ junctional reads could not be filtered like full-length reads. Sequencing was performed with immunoSEQ multiplex PCR; in TCRdb, only in-frame clones are kept and a portion is missing. From that table come the V and J calls and clone size; the DNA was used to work out D and trimming. The sample records about 700,000 clones, approximately 90% being singletons.

The sample comprised naive CD8+ T cells sorted from blood. The sequence was collected from a man aged 25-40 years in good health. V gene TRBV27 combines with J gene TRBJ1-1, with D unclear. The CDR3 here is CASSSGGFPEAFF. The CDR3 DNA is TGTGCCAGCAGTAGCGGCGGGTTCCCTGAAGCTTTCTTT.